One sample yielded the 9 T cell receptor beta chains listed below, sequenced in a study of T cells in Graves' hyperthyroidism and ophthalmopathy. TCR beta CDR3 sequences were amplified from RNA transcripts. A set of HTBI primers served as the primers for a first-round RT-PCR of the TCR CDR3. One entry per CDR3 protein results from TCRdb running MiXCR on the multiplex PCR reads. The sample records 650,000 to 850,000 distinct CDR3 sequences, 18% being singletons. Sequenced input: blood. All receptors derive from a woman aged 45-60 years with Graves' hyperthyroidism that later progressed to Graves' ophthalmopathy.

This rearrangement joins TRBV24-1 to TRBJ1-5; possible D gene TRBD1, 5 bases. CDR3 length: 15 residues. The germline CDR1 and CDR2 sequences are KGHDR and SFDVKD. V lost 3 bases and J lost 8, with 16 bases in between. CDR3 DNA sequence: TGTGCCACCAGTGATGGGGGGACGGATCTAAAGCCCCAGCATTTT. Amino acids: CATSDGGTDLKPQHF.

There are a few counts of this clonotype. This rearrangement joins TRBV13 to TRBJ2-1, with D perhaps TRBD1 or TRBD2 (6 bases each). The CDR3 loop spans 16 amino acids. Germline CDR1 reads PRHDT; CDR2 reads FYEKMQ (reference sequence). Trimming pared 5 bases from V and 4 bases from J, leaving 18 bases between. The CDR3, as DNA: TGTGCCAGCAGCGCCAGACTGGGGGGCCTTTACAATGAGCAGTTCTTC. Protein: CASSARLGGLYNEQFF. The whole variable domain, remainder taken from reference TRBV13 and TRBJ2-1, is AAGVIQSPRHLIKEKRETATLKCYPIPRHDTVYWYQQGPGQDPQFLISFYEKMQSDKGSIPDRFSAQQFSDYHSELNMSSLELGDSALYFCASSARLGGLYNEQFFGPGTRLTVL.

This clonotype was seen ten or more times. The chain joins TRBV6-6 to TRBJ2-5; D call uncertain. The CDR3 covers 15 residues. Germline CDR1 reads MNHNY; CDR2 reads SVGAGI (reference sequence). Trimming left V 0 bases short and J 1 base short, with 9 bases between. The CDR3 region has the DNA TGTGCCAGCAGTTACTCGATTTGGGTCCAAGAGACCCAGTACTTC. As protein: CASSYSIWVQETQYF.

This clonotype was recorded many times. This sequence joins TRBV12-3 or TRBV12-4 and TRBJ2-7; either TRBD1 or TRBD2 may supply D (5 bases each). V lost 7 bases and J 4 bases, leaving 11 bases between the germline ends. This CDR3 has 12 residues. Here the CDR3 reads CASTPGRYEQYF. Here the CDR3 DNA reads TGTGCCAGCACCCCGGGGCGATACGAGCAGTACTTC.

This clonotype has at least ten counts. The V gene is TRBV5-1, the J gene TRBJ2-3; D is possibly TRBD1 or TRBD2 (5 bases each). Per the germline V gene, CDR1 is SGHRS and CDR2 is YFSETQ. The CDR3 is made up of 18 amino acids. V was cut by 3 bases and J by 5 bases, with 25 bases left in between. CDR3 region: CASSSRPSVRNGGDTQYF. The DNA for the CDR3 is TGCGCCAGCAGCTCCCGTCCCTCCGTCAGGAATGGGGGAGATACGCAGTATTTT.

The table lists this clonotype with a few counts. It may be a read error: a sequence one base away is much more abundant. The J gene is TRBJ1-2, the V gene TRBV20-1; D may be TRBD1 (6 bases). The CDR3 runs 12 residues. Trimming took off 6 bases at V and 4 bases at J, with 12 bases between the two ends. Germline-derived CDR1 and CDR2 are DFQATT and SNEGSKA (reference sequence). Here the CDR3 DNA reads TGCAGTGCGGTAGAGGGGGGCTATGGCTACACCTTC. Its protein is CSAVEGGYGYTF.

This clonotype was picked up a small number of times. The chain employs TRBV11-2 and TRBJ1-3; D gene ambiguous. In germline, CDR1 is SGHAT, CDR2 FQNNGV. The V and J ends lost 4 bases and 0 bases respectively, with 13 bases between them. The CDR3 has 16 amino acids. Here the CDR3 reads CASSSSGRFSGNTIYF. The CDR3 region has the DNA TGTGCCAGCAGCTCGTCGGGCCGATTCTCTGGAAACACCATATATTTT.

This clonotype was detected a few times. This may stem from a read error, because a much larger clone lies one nucleotide away. The chain recombines TRBV7-8 with TRBJ2-3; possibly TRBD2 for D (7 bases). Germline CDR1 reads SGHVS; CDR2 reads FQNEAQ. The CDR3 is 18 amino acids. The V and J ends lost 5 bases and 4 bases respectively, with 25 bases between them. The CDR3 loop reads CASSLRGGAVRSADTQYF. DNA of the CDR3: TGTGCCAGCAGCCTAAGGGGGGGTGCAGTAAGGTCCGCAGATACGCAGTATTTT.

This clonotype was recorded many times. V gene TRBV2 combines with J gene TRBJ2-1; D is undetermined. Germline V CDR1 and CDR2: SNHLY, FYNNEI. CDR3 size: 12 residues. Trimming cost V 0 bases and J 3 bases, with 0 bases left between them. The CDR3 reads CASSEAYNEQFF. Written as DNA, the CDR3 is TGTGCCAGCAGTGAAGCCTACAATGAGCAGTTCTTC.